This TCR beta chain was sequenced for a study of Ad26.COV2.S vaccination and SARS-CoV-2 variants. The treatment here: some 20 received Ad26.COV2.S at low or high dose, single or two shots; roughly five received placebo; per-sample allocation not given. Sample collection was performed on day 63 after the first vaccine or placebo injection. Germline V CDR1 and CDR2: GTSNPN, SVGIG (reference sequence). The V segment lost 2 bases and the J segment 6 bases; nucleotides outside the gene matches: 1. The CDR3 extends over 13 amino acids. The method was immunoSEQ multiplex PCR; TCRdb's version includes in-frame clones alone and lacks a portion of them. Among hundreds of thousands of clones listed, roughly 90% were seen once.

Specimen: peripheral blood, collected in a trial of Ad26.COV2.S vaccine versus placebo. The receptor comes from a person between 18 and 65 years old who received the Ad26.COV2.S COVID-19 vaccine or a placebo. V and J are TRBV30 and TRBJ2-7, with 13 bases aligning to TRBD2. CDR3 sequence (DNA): TGTGCCTGGAGTCGGACTAGCGGGGGCGAGCAGTACTTC. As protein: CAWSRTSGGEQYF.